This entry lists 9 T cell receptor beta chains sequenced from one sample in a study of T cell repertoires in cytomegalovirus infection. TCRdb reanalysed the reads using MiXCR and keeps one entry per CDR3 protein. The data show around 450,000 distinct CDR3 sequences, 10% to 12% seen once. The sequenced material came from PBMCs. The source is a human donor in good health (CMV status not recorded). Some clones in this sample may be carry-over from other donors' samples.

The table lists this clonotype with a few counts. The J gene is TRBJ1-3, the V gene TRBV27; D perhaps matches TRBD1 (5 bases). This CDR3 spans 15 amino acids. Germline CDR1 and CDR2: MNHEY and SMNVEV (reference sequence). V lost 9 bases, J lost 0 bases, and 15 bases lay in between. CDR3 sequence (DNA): TGTGCCAGAGTACAGACAGAAGTCTCTGGAAACACCATATATTTT. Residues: CARVQTEVSGNTIYF.

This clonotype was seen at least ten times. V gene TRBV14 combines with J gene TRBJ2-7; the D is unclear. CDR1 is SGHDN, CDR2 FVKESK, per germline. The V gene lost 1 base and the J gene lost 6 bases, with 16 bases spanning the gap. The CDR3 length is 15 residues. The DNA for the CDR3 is TGTGCCAGCAGCCAAGCAGGATATCGGTTCTTCGAGCAGTACTTC. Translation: CASSQAGYRFFEQYF.

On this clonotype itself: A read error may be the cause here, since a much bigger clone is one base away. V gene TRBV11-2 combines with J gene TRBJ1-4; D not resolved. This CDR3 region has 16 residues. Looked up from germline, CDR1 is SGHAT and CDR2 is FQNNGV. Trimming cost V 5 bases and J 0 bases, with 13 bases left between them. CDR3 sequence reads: CASSPLWPTTNEKLFF. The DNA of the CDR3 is TGTGCCAGCAGCCCCCTTTGGCCAACAACTAATGAAAAACTGTTTTTT.

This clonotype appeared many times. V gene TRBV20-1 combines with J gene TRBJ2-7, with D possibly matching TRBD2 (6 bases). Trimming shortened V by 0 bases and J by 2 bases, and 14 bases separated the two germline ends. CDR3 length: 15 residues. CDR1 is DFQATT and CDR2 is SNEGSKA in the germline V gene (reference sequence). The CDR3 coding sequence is TGCAGTGCTAGAGATAACTCGCGGGGAGCCTACGAGCAGTACTTC. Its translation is CSARDNSRGAYEQYF.

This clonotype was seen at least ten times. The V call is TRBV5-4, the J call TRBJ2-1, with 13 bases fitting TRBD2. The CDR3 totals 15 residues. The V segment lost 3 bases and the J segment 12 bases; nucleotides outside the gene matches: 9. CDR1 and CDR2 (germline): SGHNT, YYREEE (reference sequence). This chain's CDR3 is CASSSGTSGNGGQFF. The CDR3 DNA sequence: TGTGCCAGCAGCTCCGGGACTAGCGGGAACGGAGGGCAGTTCTTC.

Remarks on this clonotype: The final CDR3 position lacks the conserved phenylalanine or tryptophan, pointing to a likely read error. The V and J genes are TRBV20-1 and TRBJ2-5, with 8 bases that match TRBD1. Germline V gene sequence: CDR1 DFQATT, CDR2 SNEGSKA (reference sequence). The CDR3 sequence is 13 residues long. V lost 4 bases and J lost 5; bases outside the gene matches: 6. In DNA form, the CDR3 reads TGCAGTGCTACTCAGGGGGCGGGGGAGACCCAGTACTAC. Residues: CSATQGAGETQYY.

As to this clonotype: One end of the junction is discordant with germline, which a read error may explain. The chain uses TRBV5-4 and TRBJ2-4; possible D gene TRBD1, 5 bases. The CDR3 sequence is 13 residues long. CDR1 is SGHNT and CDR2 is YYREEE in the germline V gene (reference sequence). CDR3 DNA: TGTGCCAGCAGGTTGGGGCGGCAAGACATTCAGTACTTC. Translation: CASRLGRQDIQYF.

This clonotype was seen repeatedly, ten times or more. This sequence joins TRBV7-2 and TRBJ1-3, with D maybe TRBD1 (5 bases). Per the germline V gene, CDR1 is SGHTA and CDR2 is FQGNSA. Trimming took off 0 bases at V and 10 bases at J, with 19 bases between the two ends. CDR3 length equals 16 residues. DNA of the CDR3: TGTGCCAGCAGCTTAGCGTTTGCAGGGCCCAAACGGACCATATATTTT. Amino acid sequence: CASSLAFAGPKRTIYF.

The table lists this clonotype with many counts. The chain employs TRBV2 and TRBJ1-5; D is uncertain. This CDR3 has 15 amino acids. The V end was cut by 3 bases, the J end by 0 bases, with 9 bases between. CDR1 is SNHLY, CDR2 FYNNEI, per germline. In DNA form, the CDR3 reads TGTGCCAGCAGTGAGGGGAGATATAGCAATCAGCCCCAGCATTTT. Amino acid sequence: CASSEGRYSNQPQHF. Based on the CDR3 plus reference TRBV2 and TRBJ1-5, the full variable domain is EPEVTQTPSHQVTQMGQEVILRCVPISNHLYFYWYRQILGQKVEFLVSFYNNEISEKSEIFDDQFSVERPDGSNFTLKIRSTKLEDSAMYFCASSEGRYSNQPQHFGDGTRLSIL.